The clone carrying this T cell receptor (beta chain) was counted between two and nine times. Its antigen is not known. A universal primer site was added by template switching, and unique molecular identifiers were carried by the cDNA. TCRdb independently ran MiXCR on the 5' RACE reads; one entry per CDR3 protein. The sample holds just over 450,000 distinct CDR3 sequences, approximately 14% seen once. The source of the sample is a study of identical twins. Whole-study results and caveats: While abundant cord blood beta clonotypes carried fewer insertions, memory repertoires showed no such pattern.

V lost 4 bases and J 0 bases, leaving 9 bases between the germline ends. CDR1 and CDR2 from the germline V gene are MNHEY and SVGEGT. This CDR3 has 15 amino acids. All of the donors were Caucasians in good health. The data also belong to a second study, concerning yellow fever vaccine responses in identical twins. Per that paper: Twin vaccine T cell responses reportedly seemed partly convergent, partly personalized.

This receptor was obtained from a woman aged 18-30 years in good health. Sequenced: CD4+ T cells sorted from blood. The V gene is TRBV6-2 or TRBV6-3, the J gene TRBJ2-2, with D maybe TRBD2 (6 bases). Here the CDR3 DNA reads TGTGCCAGCAGTTCCCGCGGGACGAACACCGGGGAGCTGTTTTTT. This codes for CASSSRGTNTGELFF.